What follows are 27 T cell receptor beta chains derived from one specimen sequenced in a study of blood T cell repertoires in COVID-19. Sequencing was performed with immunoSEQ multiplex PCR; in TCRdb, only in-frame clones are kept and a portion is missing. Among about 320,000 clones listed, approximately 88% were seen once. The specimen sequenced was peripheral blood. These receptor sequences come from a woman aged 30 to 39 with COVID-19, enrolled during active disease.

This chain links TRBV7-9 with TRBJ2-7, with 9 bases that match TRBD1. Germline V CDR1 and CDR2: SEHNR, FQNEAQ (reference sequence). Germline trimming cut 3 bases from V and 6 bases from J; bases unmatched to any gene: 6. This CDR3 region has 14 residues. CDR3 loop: CASSLGQGVLEQYF. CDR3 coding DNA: TGTGCCAGCAGCTTGGGACAGGGAGTTCTCGAGCAGTACTTC. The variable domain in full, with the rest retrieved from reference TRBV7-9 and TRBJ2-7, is DTGVSQNPRHKITKRGQNVTFRCDPISEHNRLYWYRQTLGQGPEFLTYFQNEAQLEKSRLLSDRFSAERPKGSFSTLEIQRTEQGDSAMYLCASSLGQGVLEQYFGPGTRLTVT.

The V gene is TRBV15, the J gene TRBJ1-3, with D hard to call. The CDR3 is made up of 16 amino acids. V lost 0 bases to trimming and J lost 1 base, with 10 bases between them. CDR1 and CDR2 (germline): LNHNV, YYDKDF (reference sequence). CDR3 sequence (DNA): TGTGCCACCAGCAGAGATCCCTCACAGTCTGGAAACACCATATATTTT. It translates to CATSRDPSQSGNTIYF.

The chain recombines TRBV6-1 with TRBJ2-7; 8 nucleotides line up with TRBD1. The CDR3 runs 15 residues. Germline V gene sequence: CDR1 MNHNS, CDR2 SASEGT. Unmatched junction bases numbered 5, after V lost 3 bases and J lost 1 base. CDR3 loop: CASSDDRGRSYEQYF. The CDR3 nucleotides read TGTGCCAGCAGTGACGACAGGGGCCGGTCCTACGAGCAGTACTTC.

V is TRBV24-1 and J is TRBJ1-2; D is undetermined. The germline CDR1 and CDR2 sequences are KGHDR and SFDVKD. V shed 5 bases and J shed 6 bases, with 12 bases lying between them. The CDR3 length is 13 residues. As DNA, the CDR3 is TGTGCCACCAGTGGCTCTGGGGAGGATGGCTACACCTTC. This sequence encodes CATSGSGEDGYTF.

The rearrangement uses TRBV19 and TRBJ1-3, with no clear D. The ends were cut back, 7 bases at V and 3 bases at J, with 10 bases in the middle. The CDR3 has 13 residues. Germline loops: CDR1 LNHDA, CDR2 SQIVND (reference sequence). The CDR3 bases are TGTGCCAGTATGCCGGGGAATGGAAACACCATATATTTT. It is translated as CASMPGNGNTIYF.

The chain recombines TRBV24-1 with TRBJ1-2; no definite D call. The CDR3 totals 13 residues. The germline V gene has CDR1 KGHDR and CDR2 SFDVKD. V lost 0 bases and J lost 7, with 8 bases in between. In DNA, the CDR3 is TGTGCCACCAGTGATTTGATCGGGTCTGGCTACACCTTC. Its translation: CATSDLIGSGYTF.

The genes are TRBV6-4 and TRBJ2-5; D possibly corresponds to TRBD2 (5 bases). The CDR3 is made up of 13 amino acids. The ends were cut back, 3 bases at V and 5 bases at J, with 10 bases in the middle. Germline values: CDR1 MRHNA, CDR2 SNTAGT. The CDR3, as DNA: TGTGCCAGCAGTGAAACCACGGGGGAGACCCAGTACTTC. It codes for CASSETTGETQYF.

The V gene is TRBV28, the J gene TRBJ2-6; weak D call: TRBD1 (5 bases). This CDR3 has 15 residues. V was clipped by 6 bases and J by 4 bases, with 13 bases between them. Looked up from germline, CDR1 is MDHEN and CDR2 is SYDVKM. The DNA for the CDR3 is TGTGCCAGCAGCCTTGGACAATCCGGGGCCAACGTCCTGACTTTC. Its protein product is CASSLGQSGANVLTF. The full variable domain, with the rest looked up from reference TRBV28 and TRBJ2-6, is DVKVTQSSRYLVKRTGEKVFLECVQDMDHENMFWYRQDPGLGLRLIYFSYDVKMKEKGDIPEGYSVSREKKERFSLILESASTNQTSMYLCASSLGQSGANVLTFGAGSRLTVL.

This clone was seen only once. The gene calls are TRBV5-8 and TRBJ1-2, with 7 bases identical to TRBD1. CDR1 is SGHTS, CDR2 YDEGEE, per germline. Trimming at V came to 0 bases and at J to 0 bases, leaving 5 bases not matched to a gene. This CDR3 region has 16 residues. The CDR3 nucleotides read TGTGCCAGCAGCTTGGGGACAGGAGGAGCTAACTATGGCTACACCTTC. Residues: CASSLGTGGANYGYTF.

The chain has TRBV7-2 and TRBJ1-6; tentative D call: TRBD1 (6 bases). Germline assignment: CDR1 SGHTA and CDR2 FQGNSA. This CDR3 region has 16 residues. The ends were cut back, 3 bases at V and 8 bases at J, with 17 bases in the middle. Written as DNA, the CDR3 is TGTGCCAGCAGCTTTATCCCGGACAGAATCGATTCACCCCTCCACTTT. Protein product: CASSFIPDRIDSPLHF.

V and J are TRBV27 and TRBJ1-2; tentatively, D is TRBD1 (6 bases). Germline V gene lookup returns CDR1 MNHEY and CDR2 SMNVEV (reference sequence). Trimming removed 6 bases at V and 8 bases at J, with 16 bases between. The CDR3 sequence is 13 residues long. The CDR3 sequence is CASSLAGARGYTF. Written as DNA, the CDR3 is TGTGCCAGCAGCCTTGCAGGGGCTCGAGGCTACACCTTC.

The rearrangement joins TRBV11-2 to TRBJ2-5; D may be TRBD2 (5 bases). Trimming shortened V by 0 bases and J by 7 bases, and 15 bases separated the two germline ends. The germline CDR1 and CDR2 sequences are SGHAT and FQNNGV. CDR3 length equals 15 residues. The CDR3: CASSLEESLGGTQYF. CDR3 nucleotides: TGTGCCAGCAGCTTAGAGGAATCCCTCGGAGGGACCCAGTACTTC.

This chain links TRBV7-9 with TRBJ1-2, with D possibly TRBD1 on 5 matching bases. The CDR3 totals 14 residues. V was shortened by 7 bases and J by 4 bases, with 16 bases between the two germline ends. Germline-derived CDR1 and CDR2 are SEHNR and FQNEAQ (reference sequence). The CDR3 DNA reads TGTGCCAGCACCGCGGGAGGGGAGCGCTATGGCTACACCTTC. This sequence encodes CASTAGGERYGYTF.

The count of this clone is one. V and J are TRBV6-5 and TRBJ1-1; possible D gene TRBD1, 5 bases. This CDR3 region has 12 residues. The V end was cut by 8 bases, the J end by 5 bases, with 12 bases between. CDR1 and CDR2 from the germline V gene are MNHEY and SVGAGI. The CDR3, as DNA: TGTGCCAGCTTGGGGGGGGAAACTGAAGCTTTCTTT. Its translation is CASLGGETEAFF.

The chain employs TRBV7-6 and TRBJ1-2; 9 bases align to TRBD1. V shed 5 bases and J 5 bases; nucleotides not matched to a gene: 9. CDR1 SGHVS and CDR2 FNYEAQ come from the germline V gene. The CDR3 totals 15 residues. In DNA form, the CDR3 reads TGTGCCAGCAGCCCCGGACAGGGGCCGCTATATGGCTACACCTTC. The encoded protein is CASSPGQGPLYGYTF. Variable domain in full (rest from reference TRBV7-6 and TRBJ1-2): GAGVSQSPRYKVTKRGQDVALRCDPISGHVSLYWYRQALGQGPEFLTYFNYEAQQDKSGLPNDRFSAERPEGSISTLTIQRTEQRDSAMYRCASSPGQGPLYGYTFGSGTRLTVV.

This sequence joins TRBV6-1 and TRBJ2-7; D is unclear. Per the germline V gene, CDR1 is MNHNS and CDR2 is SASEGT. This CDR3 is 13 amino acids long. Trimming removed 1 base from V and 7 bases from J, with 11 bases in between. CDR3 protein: CASSEDETREQYV. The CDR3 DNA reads TGTGCCAGCAGTGAAGACGAAACCAGGGAGCAGTACGTC.

The CDR3 nucleotides read TGTGCCAGCAGCGTAGCGCCGAACAGGGTGGAAGGCTACACCTTC. Its protein product is CASSVAPNRVEGYTF. The chain carries TRBV9 and TRBJ1-2; TRBD1 might be the D (6 bases). Germline assignment: CDR1 SGDLS and CDR2 YYNGEE. Trimming removed 0 bases from V and 8 bases from J, with 17 bases in between. The CDR3 runs 15 residues.

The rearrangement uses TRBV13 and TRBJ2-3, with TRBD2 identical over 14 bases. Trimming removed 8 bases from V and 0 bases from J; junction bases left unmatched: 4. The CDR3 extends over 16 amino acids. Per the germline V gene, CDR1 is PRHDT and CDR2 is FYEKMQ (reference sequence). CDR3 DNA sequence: TGTGCCAGCGCAAGACTAGCGGGGGGGAGCACAGATACGCAGTATTTT. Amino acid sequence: CASARLAGGSTDTQYF.

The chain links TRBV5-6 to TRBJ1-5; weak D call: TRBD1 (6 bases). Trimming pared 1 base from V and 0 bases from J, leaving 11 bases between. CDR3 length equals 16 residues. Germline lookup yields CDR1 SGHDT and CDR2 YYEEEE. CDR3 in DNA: TGTGCCAGCAGCTTGTCGGGGGGGCCTAGCAATCAGCCCCAGCATTTT. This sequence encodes CASSLSGGPSNQPQHF.

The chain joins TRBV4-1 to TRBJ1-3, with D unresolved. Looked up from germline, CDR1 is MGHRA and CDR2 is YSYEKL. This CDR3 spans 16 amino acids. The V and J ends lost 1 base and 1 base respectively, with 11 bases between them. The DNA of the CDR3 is TGCGCCAGCAGCCAAGCTTTGGGAGTTTCTGGAAACACCATATATTTT. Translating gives CASSQALGVSGNTIYF.

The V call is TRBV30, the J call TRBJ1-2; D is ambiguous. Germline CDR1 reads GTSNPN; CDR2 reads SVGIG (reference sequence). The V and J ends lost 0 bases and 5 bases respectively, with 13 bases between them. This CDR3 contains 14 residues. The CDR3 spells CAWSVLGERYGYTF. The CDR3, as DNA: TGTGCCTGGAGTGTACTCGGGGAGAGGTATGGCTACACCTTC.

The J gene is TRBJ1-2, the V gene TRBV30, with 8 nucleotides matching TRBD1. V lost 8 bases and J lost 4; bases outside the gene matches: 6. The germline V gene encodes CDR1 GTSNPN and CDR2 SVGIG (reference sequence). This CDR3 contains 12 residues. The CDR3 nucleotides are TGTGCCGTACAGGGGGACAGCTATGGCTACACCTTC. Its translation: CAVQGDSYGYTF.

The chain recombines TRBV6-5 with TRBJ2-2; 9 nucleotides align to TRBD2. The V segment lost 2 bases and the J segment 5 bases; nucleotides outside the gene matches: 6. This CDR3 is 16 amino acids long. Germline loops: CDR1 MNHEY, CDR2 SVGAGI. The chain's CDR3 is CASSYVRGGLTGELFF. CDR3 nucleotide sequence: TGTGCCAGCAGTTACGTGCGGGGGGGCCTGACCGGGGAGCTGTTTTTT.

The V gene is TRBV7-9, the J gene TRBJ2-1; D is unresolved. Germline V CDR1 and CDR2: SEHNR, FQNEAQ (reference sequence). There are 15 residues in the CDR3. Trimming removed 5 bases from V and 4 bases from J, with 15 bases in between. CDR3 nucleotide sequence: TGTGCCAGCAGCCCCCAGGTTTCCACTTACAATGAGCAGTTCTTC. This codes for CASSPQVSTYNEQFF.

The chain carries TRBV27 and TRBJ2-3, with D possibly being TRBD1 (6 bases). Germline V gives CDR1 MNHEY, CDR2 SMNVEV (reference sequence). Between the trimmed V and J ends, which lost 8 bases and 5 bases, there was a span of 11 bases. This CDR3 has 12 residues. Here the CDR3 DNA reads TGTGCCAGCCGAAGAGGGGGAGATACGCAGTATTTT. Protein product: CASRRGGDTQYF.

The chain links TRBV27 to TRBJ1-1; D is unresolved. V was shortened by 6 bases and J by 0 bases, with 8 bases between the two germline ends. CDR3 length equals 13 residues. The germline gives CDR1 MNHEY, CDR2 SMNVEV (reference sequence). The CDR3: CASSPGMNTEAFF. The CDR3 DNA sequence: TGTGCCAGCAGCCCGGGGATGAACACTGAAGCTTTCTTT.

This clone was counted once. CDR3 amino acids: CASSPGLANEQFF. The CDR3 DNA is TGTGCCAGCAGTCCCGGACTAGCCAATGAGCAGTTCTTC. The chain is built from TRBV28 and TRBJ2-1, with 8 bases aligning to TRBD2. The V segment lost 5 bases and the J segment 6 bases; nucleotides outside the gene matches: 3. The CDR3 sequence is 13 residues long. Germline V gene lookup returns CDR1 MDHEN and CDR2 SYDVKM.